The next 22 T cell receptor beta chains were all read from a single sample in a study of T cell responses to AZD1222 COVID-19 vaccine. Assay: immunoSEQ multiplex PCR; the TCRdb copy retains only in-frame clones and omits some. The repertoire holds more than 100,000 clones, about nine tenths seen once, with 2% to 3% in the top ten. Sequencing used peripheral blood, obtained 28 days after the second AZD1222 dose. The receptors were sampled from an adult who received the AZD1222 COVID-19 vaccine.

V usage is TRBV5-4 and J usage is TRBJ1-6; D gene uncertain. This CDR3 comprises 15 residues. With 0 bases removed from V and 10 bases from J, the gap between germline ends came to 14 bases. Germline V gives CDR1 SGHNT, CDR2 YYREEE (reference sequence). The CDR3 loop reads CASSLDGVWESPLHF. CDR3 nucleotide sequence: TGTGCCAGCAGCTTGGATGGGGTGTGGGAATCACCCCTCCACTTT.

This clone appeared once. V is TRBV4-2 and J is TRBJ2-5, with TRBD2 matching over 7 bases. The CDR3 is made up of 14 amino acids. With 1 base clipped from V and 2 bases from J, the junction kept 1 base outside the gene matches. Germline CDR1 is LGHNA and CDR2 is YNFKEQ. The CDR3, as DNA: TGTGCCAGCAGCCAAGCTAGCGGACAAGAGACCCAGTACTTC. Its protein is CASSQASGQETQYF.

The chain uses TRBV5-1 and TRBJ2-5; TRBD2 agrees at 9 bases. The CDR3 has 15 amino acids. Germline loops: CDR1 SGHRS, CDR2 YFSETQ. Unmatched junction bases numbered 5, after V lost 1 base and J lost 4 bases. This CDR3 is CASSLRTSEGETQYF. The CDR3 DNA is TGCGCCAGCAGCTTGAGGACTAGCGAGGGAGAGACCCAGTACTTC.

In this sample, this clone turned up once. V is TRBV12-1 and J is TRBJ2-3; the table names TRBD2, a call not compared with the DNA. TRBV12-1 is a listed pseudogene. This CDR3 has 13 residues. Here the CDR3 DNA reads TGTGCCAGCAGCCCCTCCCGGGGAGATACGCAGTATTTT. Residues: CASSPSRGDTQYF.

The chain carries TRBV3-1 (or the pseudogene TRBV3-2) and TRBJ1-6; 7 positions agree with TRBD1. The V segment lost 1 base and the J segment 5 bases; nucleotides outside the gene matches: 5. The CDR3 sequence is 16 residues long. Germline V CDR1 and CDR2: LGHDT, YNNKEL (reference sequence). The CDR3 DNA reads TGTGCCAGCAGCCAAGGGACGACAGGGAATAATTCACCCCTCCACTTT. It translates to CASSQGTTGNNSPLHF.

This chain uses TRBV7-9 with TRBJ1-2, with a weak D call TRBD1 (6 bases). The germline gives CDR1 SEHNR, CDR2 FQNEAQ (reference sequence). V was trimmed by 3 bases and J by 4 bases, leaving 12 bases between them. The CDR3 loop spans 14 amino acids. The CDR3 DNA reads TGTGCCAGCAGCTTGGACAGTCTCTTCTATGGCTACACCTTC. Amino acids: CASSLDSLFYGYTF. The variable domain in full, completed from reference TRBV7-9 and TRBJ1-2, reads DTGVSQNPRHKITKRGQNVTFRCDPISEHNRLYWYRQTLGQGPEFLTYFQNEAQLEKSRLLSDRFSAERPKGSFSTLEIQRTEQGDSAMYLCASSLDSLFYGYTFGSGTRLTVV.

The chain uses TRBV7-2 and TRBJ2-5, with no clear D. V lost 2 bases, J lost 2 bases, and 12 bases lay in between. The CDR3 extends over 15 amino acids. The germline gives CDR1 SGHTA, CDR2 FQGNSA. CDR3 DNA sequence: TGTGCCAGCAGCTTATTGAGAAATGAGCAAGAGACCCAGTACTTC. This encodes CASSLLRNEQETQYF.

The CDR3 sequence is CASSLATATGELFF. DNA for the CDR3: TGTGCCAGCAGCTTAGCGACAGCTACCGGGGAGCTGTTTTTT. This chain uses TRBV11-1 with TRBJ2-2; maybe TRBD1 (5 bases). Trimming took 0 bases from V and 5 from J, leaving 7 bases between them. This CDR3 spans 14 amino acids. Germline V gene data show CDR1 as SGHAT and CDR2 as FQDESV (reference sequence).

This clone has a handful of counts. The chain joins TRBV7-3 to TRBJ2-2, with 10 bases aligning to TRBD2. V shed 5 bases, J shed 1 base, and the junction held 7 bases outside the gene matches. The CDR3 consists of 17 residues. Germline V CDR1 and CDR2: SGHTA, FQGTGA. This chain's CDR3 is CASSQRASGGNTGELFF. DNA for the CDR3: TGTGCCAGCAGCCAAAGGGCTAGCGGGGGGAACACCGGGGAGCTGTTTTTT. The full variable domain, completed using reference TRBV7-3 and TRBJ2-2, is GAGVSQTPSNKVTEKGKYVELRCDPISGHTALYWYRQSLGQGPEFLIYFQGTGAADDSGLPNDRFFAVRPEGSVSTLKIQRTERGDSAVYLCASSQRASGGNTGELFFGEGSRLTVL.

The chain has TRBV28 and TRBJ1-3, with D perhaps TRBD1 (6 bases). Germline CDR1 and CDR2: MDHEN and SYDVKM. V was shortened by 4 bases and J by 0 bases, with 13 bases between the two germline ends. The CDR3 consists of 16 residues. The CDR3 DNA reads as TGTGCCAGCAGTTGGGGGACATCCAGCTCTGGAAACACCATATATTTT. Translation: CASSWGTSSSGNTIYF.

The CDR3 sequence: CASSQGGQETQYF. CDR3 coding DNA: TGTGCCAGTAGCCAGGGGGGCCAGGAGACCCAGTACTTC. This chain connects TRBV19 to TRBJ2-5, with D perhaps TRBD1 (7 bases). The CDR3 is made up of 13 amino acids. V lost 6 bases and J 5 bases, leaving 13 bases between the germline ends. Germline V gives CDR1 LNHDA, CDR2 SQIVND (reference sequence).

This clone was seen just once. The chain joins TRBV6-5 to TRBJ1-2, with no clear D. Per germline, CDR1 MNHEY and CDR2 SVGAGI. Deletions cut 1 base from V and 3 bases from J, with 12 bases between. CDR3 length: 15 residues. The CDR3 spells CASSYYTRADYGYTF. For the CDR3, the DNA is TGTGCCAGCAGTTACTACACGAGGGCGGACTATGGCTACACCTTC.

The V and J genes are TRBV29-1 and TRBJ1-1; the D gene is possibly TRBD1 (5 bases). Germline V CDR1 and CDR2: SQVTM, ANQGSEA. The CDR3 consists of 12 residues. V lost 3 bases and J 8 bases, leaving 13 bases between the germline ends. CDR3 amino acids: CSVDPAPGEAFF. CDR3 sequence (DNA): TGCAGCGTTGACCCAGCGCCAGGGGAAGCTTTCTTT. The full variable domain, in which reference TRBV29-1 and TRBJ1-1 provide the parts outside the CDR3, is SAVISQKPSRDICQRGTSLTIQCQVDSQVTMMFWYRQQPGQSLTLIATANQGSEATYESGFVIDKFPISRPNLTFSTLTVSNMSPEDSSIYLCSVDPAPGEAFFGQGTRLTVV.

This chain links TRBV7-2 with TRBJ1-2; D may be TRBD1 (5 bases). CDR1 SGHTA and CDR2 FQGNSA come from the germline V gene. V was pared by 1 base and J by 6 bases, with 9 bases between. The CDR3 extends over 13 amino acids. The CDR3 coding sequence is TGTGCCAGCAGCTTAGTCAGGGTTGATGGCTACACCTTC. Its translation: CASSLVRVDGYTF.

This clone was observed once. This sequence joins TRBV28 and TRBJ1-5; weak D call: TRBD1 (5 bases). The length of the CDR3 is 14 residues. V shed 6 bases and J shed 8 bases, with 17 bases lying between them. The germline gives CDR1 MDHEN, CDR2 SYDVKM. Written as DNA, the CDR3 is TGTGCCAGCAGCTCGCCGGGGGAGGTCAAGCCCCAGCATTTT. Its protein is CASSSPGEVKPQHF.

The chain joins TRBV7-2 to TRBJ2-7; maybe TRBD1 (5 bases). Trimming pared 5 bases from V and 1 base from J, leaving 9 bases between. CDR1 SGHTA and CDR2 FQGNSA come from the germline V gene. This CDR3 has 13 amino acids. CDR3 sequence: CASSADTSYEQYF. The CDR3 DNA reads as TGTGCCAGCAGCGCGGACACGTCCTACGAGCAGTACTTC.

The V and J genes are TRBV10-3 and TRBJ1-1; tentatively, D is TRBD1 (6 bases). CDR1 is ENHRY, CDR2 SYGVKD, per germline. The CDR3 runs 14 residues. V was shortened by 6 bases and J by 2 bases, with 13 bases between the two germline ends. Here the CDR3 reads CAIRIQGHNTEAFF. The CDR3 DNA is TGTGCCATCAGGATTCAGGGACATAACACTGAAGCTTTCTTT.

The genes are TRBV7-2 and TRBJ2-3; 7 bases fit TRBD2. The CDR3 has 16 residues. The ends lost 1 base at V and 8 bases at J; junction bases unmatched: 12. Germline CDR1 is SGHTA and CDR2 is FQGNSA. CDR3 loop: CASSLGAGPKGGTQYF. The CDR3 coding sequence is TGTGCCAGCAGCTTAGGAGCGGGGCCTAAAGGTGGTACGCAGTATTTT.

The chain links TRBV6-1 to TRBJ1-1; 7 nucleotides line up with TRBD1. V was pared by 1 base and J by 1 base, with 9 bases of the junction left unmatched. The CDR3 contains 17 residues. Per the germline V gene, CDR1 is MNHNS and CDR2 is SASEGT. This chain's CDR3 is CASSEGQGFRGNTEAFF. DNA of the CDR3: TGTGCCAGCAGTGAAGGACAGGGATTCCGGGGGAACACTGAAGCTTTCTTT.

In this sample, this clone turned up once. The J gene is TRBJ1-1, the V gene TRBV11-2, with D maybe TRBD1 (5 bases). Deletions cut 7 bases from V and 6 bases from J, with 12 bases between. Germline V lookup: CDR1 SGHAT, CDR2 FQNNGV. This CDR3 comprises 12 residues. The CDR3, as DNA: TGTGCCAGCACCGGGGGTGGATCTGAAGCTTTCTTT. This translates into CASTGGGSEAFF.

The chain couples TRBV6-6 to TRBJ1-1; D uncertain. V gave up 7 bases and J gave up 4 bases, with 16 bases separating them. The CDR3 length is 14 residues. The germline V gene has CDR1 MNHNY and CDR2 SVGAGI (reference sequence). The chain's CDR3 is CASITTQAGTEAFF. CDR3 sequence (DNA): TGTGCCAGCATTACGACCCAGGCGGGCACTGAAGCTTTCTTT.

This chain uses TRBV19 with TRBJ2-6, with D perhaps matching TRBD1 (5 bases). Germline values: CDR1 LNHDA, CDR2 SQIVND (reference sequence). V dropped 5 bases and J dropped 4 bases, with 15 bases sitting between them. The CDR3 is 16 residues long. In DNA, the CDR3 is TGTGCCAGTAGTTCTTGGCAGGGTTCGGGGGCCAACGTCCTGACTTTC. It yields the protein CASSSWQGSGANVLTF.